These 30 T cell receptor beta chains originate from one sample sequenced in a study of T cells in Graves' hyperthyroidism and ophthalmopathy. Authors of the study amplified TCR beta CDR3 regions from RNA transcripts. A set of HTBI primers served as the primers for a first-round RT-PCR of the TCR CDR3. TCRdb fed the multiplex PCR reads into MiXCR, producing one record per CDR3 protein. The profile shows 600,000 or so distinct CDR3 sequences, about 14% of them singletons. Sequencing was performed on blood. The origin of the receptors is a woman aged 45-59 years with Graves' ophthalmopathy.

The V and J genes are TRBV28 and TRBJ1-5; TRBD1 agrees at 8 bases. In germline, CDR1 is MDHEN, CDR2 SYDVKM. V was clipped by 7 bases and J by 0 bases; unmatched bases: 11. The CDR3 length is 17 residues. CDR3 residues: CASNPPPTGDSNQPQHF. CDR3 coding DNA: TGTGCCAGCAATCCCCCTCCGACAGGGGATAGCAATCAGCCCCAGCATTTT.

The sample holds a few counts of this clonotype. This chain joins TRBV24-1 and TRBJ2-1; 8 nucleotides align to TRBD1. CDR3 length: 16 amino acids. CDR1 KGHDR and CDR2 SFDVKD come from the germline V gene. The junction had 2 bases not matched to a gene; V was cut back by 2 bases and J by 0 bases. The CDR3 DNA follows: TGTGCCACCAGTGATTGGCAGGGGGCCTCCTACAATGAGCAGTTCTTC. It yields the protein CATSDWQGASYNEQFF.

Only a few counts were recorded for this clonotype. This chain connects TRBV9 to TRBJ1-5; D not resolved. Looked up from germline, CDR1 is SGDLS and CDR2 is YYNGEE. This CDR3 is built from 14 residues. The V and J ends lost 2 bases and 4 bases respectively, with 10 bases between them. CDR3 region: CASSVSGSNQPQHF. The CDR3 coding sequence is TGTGCCAGCAGCGTGTCCGGGTCAAATCAGCCCCAGCATTTT.

In its sample, this clonotype was seen many times. The rearrangement uses TRBV12-3 or TRBV12-4 and TRBJ2-3; no clear D gene. The V and J ends lost 6 bases and 8 bases respectively, with 12 bases between them. The CDR3 loop spans 12 amino acids. The CDR3 is CASRSTLGTQYF. In DNA, the CDR3 is TGTGCCAGCAGGTCAACCTTGGGTACGCAGTATTTT.

A few counts support this clonotype. The rearrangement links TRBV6-1 to TRBJ1-3; D remains ambiguous. The V end was cut by 7 bases, the J end by 0 bases, with 10 bases between. The V gene's germline CDR1 is MNHNS and CDR2 SASEGT. The CDR3 has 14 residues. The CDR3 coding sequence is TGTGCCAGCAACCCCATGAGCTCTGGAAACACCATATATTTT. It specifies CASNPMSSGNTIYF.

The sample holds a few counts of this clonotype. This may stem from a read error, because a much larger clone lies one nucleotide away. The genes are TRBV28 and TRBJ2-3; no clear D gene. This CDR3 contains 14 residues. The germline gives CDR1 MDHEN, CDR2 SYDVKM. V was pared by 8 bases and J by 0 bases, with 12 bases between. Here the CDR3 reads CASGFLRSTDTQYF. The CDR3 nucleotides read TGTGCCAGCGGCTTCCTCCGCAGCACAGATACGCAGTATTTT. The complete variable domain, with remaining parts taken from reference TRBV28 and TRBJ2-3, reads DVKVTQSSRYLVKRTGEKVFLECVQDMDHENMFWYRQDPGLGLRLIYFSYDVKMKEKGDIPEGYSVSREKKERFSLILESASTNQTSMYLCASGFLRSTDTQYFGPGTRLTVL.

The genes are TRBV27 and TRBJ2-1; TRBD2 aligns across 8 bases. V trimming: 7 bases; J trimming: 7 bases; junction bases outside the gene matches: 12. The CDR3 has 15 residues. Per the germline V gene, CDR1 is MNHEY and CDR2 is SMNVEV (reference sequence). The DNA for the CDR3 is TGTGCCAGCAAAAGGACTAGCCCAGTAAGGAATGAGCAGTTCTTC. Amino acid sequence: CASKRTSPVRNEQFF.

On this clonotype: It may be a read error: a sequence one base away is much more abundant. The rearrangement joins TRBV2 to TRBJ2-1; D unclear. The CDR3 is 13 amino acids. The V gene's germline CDR1 is SNHLY and CDR2 FYNNEI. Trimming pared 3 bases from V and 13 bases from J, leaving 16 bases between. CDR3: CASSDLRSGHQFF. The CDR3 DNA sequence: TGTGCCAGCAGTGATTTGCGATCTGGCCATCAGTTCTTC.

This chain joins TRBV7-2 and TRBJ2-6; the D gene is possibly TRBD1 (6 bases). Germline CDR1 is SGHTA and CDR2 is FQGNSA. V gave up 5 bases and J gave up 10 bases, with 12 bases separating them. The CDR3 is 13 residues long. CDR3 nucleotides: TGTGCCAGCAGCCGTACAGGGTCTAACGTCCTGACTTTC. Amino acids: CASSRTGSNVLTF.

This clonotype was picked up many times. This chain connects TRBV5-1 to TRBJ2-1; D perhaps matches TRBD1 (6 bases). The CDR3 covers 14 residues. Between the trimmed V and J ends, which lost 4 bases and 3 bases, there was a span of 11 bases. Germline V gene data show CDR1 as SGHRS and CDR2 as YFSETQ. The CDR3 coding sequence is TGCGCCAGCAGCGGACGGGACAACTACAATGAGCAGTTCTTC. It yields the protein CASSGRDNYNEQFF.

This clonotype appeared many times. V gene TRBV12-3 or TRBV12-4 combines with J gene TRBJ1-1, with 9 positions matching TRBD1. The CDR3 is made up of 16 amino acids. V shed 5 bases and J 0 bases; nucleotides not matched to a gene: 7. CDR3 loop: CASSPGQGQLNTEAFF. The DNA for the CDR3 is TGTGCCAGCAGTCCAGGACAGGGGCAGCTGAACACTGAAGCTTTCTTT.

This clonotype is a singleton in its sample. This chain connects TRBV7-2 to TRBJ2-5, with 12 bases fitting TRBD2. This CDR3 contains 15 residues. In germline, CDR1 is SGHTA, CDR2 FQGNSA. The V gene end was trimmed by 8 bases and the J gene end by 0 bases; junction bases not matched to a gene: 4. CDR3 amino acids: CASRLAGGDQETQYF. For the CDR3, the DNA is TGTGCCAGCCGTCTAGCGGGAGGGGACCAAGAGACCCAGTACTTC. The whole variable domain, remainder taken from reference TRBV7-2 and TRBJ2-5, is GAGVSQSPSNKVTEKGKDVELRCDPISGHTALYWYRQSLGQGLEFLIYFQGNSAPDKSGLPSDRFSAERTGGSVSTLTIQRTQQEDSAVYLCASRLAGGDQETQYFGPGTRLLVL.

This clonotype was observed a few times. CDR3 protein: CASSQGGGDEQFF. CDR3 nucleotides: TGTGCCAGCAGCCAGGGGGGGGGGGATGAGCAGTTCTTC. This chain connects TRBV4-2 to TRBJ2-1, with TRBD2 matching 7 bases. This CDR3 contains 13 residues. Per germline, CDR1 LGHNA and CDR2 YNFKEQ. V lost 3 bases and J lost 8; bases outside the gene matches: 4.

This clonotype has a count of ten or more. The chain employs TRBV12-3 or TRBV12-4 and TRBJ2-1, with D tentatively TRBD1 (8 bases). This CDR3 comprises 15 residues. Trimming left V 6 bases short and J 5 bases short, with 17 bases between. CDR3 loop: CASSSTGGGDNEQFF. Written as DNA, the CDR3 is TGTGCCAGCAGCTCTACAGGGGGGGGGGACAATGAGCAGTTCTTC.

Notes on this clonotype: One base away lies a much larger clone, so this may be a sequencing read error. This chain uses TRBV20-1 with TRBJ2-7; TRBD2 matches 16 bases. V gave up 5 bases and J gave up 2 bases; unmatched junction bases: 9. This CDR3 has 17 residues. The germline V gene has CDR1 DFQATT and CDR2 SNEGSKA (reference sequence). The CDR3 DNA sequence: TGCAGTGCTCACACCGGGACTAGCGGGGGGGTAGCCTACGAGCAGTACTTC. Amino acid sequence: CSAHTGTSGGVAYEQYF.

This clonotype was recorded many times. V and J are TRBV3-1 and TRBJ1-5; no reliable D call. V lost 1 base to trimming and J lost 1 base, with 2 bases between them. Germline CDR1 and CDR2: LGHDT and YNNKEL (reference sequence). The CDR3 runs 13 residues. CDR3 in amino acids: CASSQGSNQPQHF. For the CDR3, the DNA is TGTGCCAGCAGCCAAGGGAGCAATCAGCCCCAGCATTTT.

Ten or more counts support this clonotype. The chain combines TRBV7-3 with TRBJ2-1; 11 positions match TRBD2. The germline CDR1 and CDR2 sequences are SGHTA and FQGTGA. With V trimmed by 5 bases and J by 4 bases, 10 bases remained unmatched. The CDR3 sequence is 17 residues long. The CDR3, as DNA: TGTGCCAGCAGCCCACGCCCGAGACTAGCGGGATACAATGAGCAGTTCTTC. This codes for CASSPRPRLAGYNEQFF.

The chain couples TRBV27 to TRBJ2-7; 8 bases agree with TRBD2. Per germline, CDR1 MNHEY and CDR2 SMNVEV (reference sequence). The V and J ends lost 3 bases and 2 bases, in that order; junction bases with no gene match: 6. This CDR3 region has 15 residues. CDR3 coding DNA: TGTGCCAGCAGTTTCTTTCTAGCGGGTCCCTACGAGCAGTACTTC. Amino acids: CASSFFLAGPYEQYF.

This chain uses TRBV6-5 with TRBJ2-1; D remains unclear. V lost 0 bases and J 2 bases, leaving 5 bases between the germline ends. The CDR3 length is 14 residues. Germline values: CDR1 MNHEY, CDR2 SVGAGI. The CDR3 DNA reads TGTGCCAGCAGTTACTCAACGACCTACAATGAGCAGTTCTTC. It yields the protein CASSYSTTYNEQFF.

This clonotype was recorded at least ten times. This chain connects TRBV5-1 to TRBJ2-1, with TRBD2 matching 11 bases. This CDR3 is built from 17 residues. Germline V CDR1 and CDR2: SGHRS, YFSETQ. Trimming at V came to 0 bases and at J to 6 bases, leaving 8 bases not matched to a gene. CDR3 bases: TGCGCCAGCAGCTTGGAGCCGGGACTAGCGGAATCCAATGAGCAGTTCTTC. Protein sequence: CASSLEPGLAESNEQFF.

This clonotype was seen many times. V gene TRBV27 combines with J gene TRBJ2-7; 8 bases fit TRBD2. J was trimmed by 5 bases and V by 5 bases; bases with no gene match: 11. CDR1 and CDR2 from the germline V gene are MNHEY and SMNVEV (reference sequence). This CDR3 has 15 amino acids. The CDR3 loop reads CASSAAGARENEQYF. As DNA, the CDR3 is TGTGCCAGCAGTGCAGCGGGAGCCCGGGAAAACGAGCAGTACTTC.

This clonotype was picked up many times. This chain uses TRBV7-3 with TRBJ2-3, with 10 bases identical to TRBD2. The V gene end was trimmed by 4 bases and the J gene end by 4 bases; junction bases not matched to a gene: 2. The CDR3 is 14 residues long. CDR1 and CDR2 from the germline V gene are SGHTA and FQGTGA. Written as DNA, the CDR3 is TGTGCCAGCAGCTCTAGCGGGAGCGCAGATACGCAGTATTTT. Translation gives CASSSSGSADTQYF.

In its sample, this clonotype was seen many times. The J gene is TRBJ2-5, the V gene TRBV20-1; 7 bases fit TRBD1. There are 13 residues in the CDR3. The V gene end was trimmed by 4 bases and the J gene end by 1 base; junction bases not matched to a gene: 3. The V gene's germline CDR1 is DFQATT and CDR2 SNEGSKA (reference sequence). The CDR3 sequence is CSAIRDSQETQYF. Here the CDR3 DNA reads TGCAGTGCTATACGGGACAGCCAAGAGACCCAGTACTTC.

This clonotype was detected many times. J is TRBJ2-5 and V is TRBV7-2; D possibly uses TRBD1 or TRBD2 (5 bases each). The CDR3 has 15 residues. V was pared by 4 bases and J by 2 bases, with 14 bases between. The germline gives CDR1 SGHTA, CDR2 FQGNSA. The CDR3 region is CASSSRGVTQETQYF. For the CDR3, the DNA is TGTGCCAGCAGCTCCAGAGGGGTAACACAAGAGACCCAGTACTTC.

This clonotype came up many times. The chain is built from TRBV6-1 and TRBJ2-7; the match to TRBD2 covers 10 bases. The V segment lost 6 bases and the J segment 5 bases; nucleotides outside the gene matches: 10. This CDR3 has 15 residues. The germline CDR1 and CDR2 sequences are MNHNS and SASEGT. CDR3 DNA sequence: TGTGCCAGCAGAATTGAGCTAGCGGGAGTGCACGAGCAGTACTTC. Encoded protein: CASRIELAGVHEQYF.

This clonotype was counted at least ten times. J is TRBJ2-1 and V is TRBV28; 8 nucleotides line up with TRBD2. Trimming took 6 bases from V and 4 from J; bases not matched to a gene: 8. The CDR3 is made up of 15 amino acids. Germline loops: CDR1 MDHEN, CDR2 SYDVKM. CDR3 coding DNA: TGTGCCAGCAGCGACGGACTAGCAGGGTACAATGAGCAGTTCTTC. This translates into CASSDGLAGYNEQFF.

As to this clonotype: At one end, the junction sequence differs from germline, possibly due to a read error. This chain connects TRBV19 to TRBJ1-2; tentatively, D is TRBD1 (5 bases). This CDR3 is built from 14 residues. Germline assignment: CDR1 LNHDA and CDR2 SQIVND (reference sequence). Written as DNA, the CDR3 is TGTGCCAGTCTTTCCTATCGACAGCACTATGGCTACACCTTT. Translation gives CASLSYRQHYGYTF.

The CDR3 loop reads CASSYDGRVQETQYF. The CDR3 region has the DNA TGCGCCAGCAGCTATGACGGGAGGGTACAGGAGACCCAGTACTTC. The J gene is TRBJ2-5, the V gene TRBV5-1; 8 bases line up with TRBD2. This CDR3 contains 15 residues. With V trimmed by 3 bases and J by 5 bases, 9 bases remained unmatched. Germline assignment: CDR1 SGHRS and CDR2 YFSETQ.

This chain uses TRBV29-1 with TRBJ1-5, with a possible D match to TRBD1 (5 bases). Germline V lookup: CDR1 SQVTM, CDR2 ANQGSEA. The CDR3 runs to 12 residues. V lost 4 bases and J 5 bases, leaving 9 bases between the germline ends. The CDR3, as DNA: TGCAGCGTTGCTGGGGGTGATCAGCCCCAGCATTTT. It yields the protein CSVAGGDQPQHF.

This sequence joins TRBV6-2 or TRBV6-3 and TRBJ2-3; tentatively, D is TRBD2 (5 bases). The CDR3 totals 14 residues. The ends were cut back, 0 bases at V and 9 bases at J, with 13 bases in the middle. CDR1 and CDR2 (germline): MNHEY, SVGEGT. The CDR3 nucleotides read TGTGCCAGCAGTTACTCGGCTAGTGGGAGCACGCAGTATTTT. Translating gives CASSYSASGSTQYF.